A single sample is the source of the 24 T cell receptor beta chains below, sequenced in a study of T cell changes during pregnancy in multiple sclerosis. Data came from immunoSEQ multiplex PCR; TCRdb stores just in-frame clones and leaves some out. The table lists approximately 100,000 clones, approximately 90% of them singletons. Specimen: peripheral blood, collected after pregnancy. The receptors were sampled from a female donor with multiple sclerosis, enrolled in a pregnancy study.

The J gene is TRBJ2-5, the V gene TRBV6-5, with 15 positions matching TRBD2. The germline V gene has CDR1 MNHEY and CDR2 SVGAGI. The J segment lost 4 bases and the V segment lost 10 bases, leaving 4 bases of the junction unmatched. There are 14 residues in the CDR3. The CDR3 reads CATGLAGGLETQYF. In DNA form, the CDR3 reads TGTGCCACAGGACTAGCGGGGGGGCTAGAGACCCAGTACTTC.

The CDR3 DNA reads TGTGCCAGCAGCTTAGAGGAGGTTGGACGCCTCCACTTT. Translation: CASSLEEVGRLHF. V is TRBV11-2 and J is TRBJ1-6; no reliable D call. Between the trimmed V and J ends, which lost 0 bases and 15 bases, there was a span of 12 bases. Germline V gene data show CDR1 as SGHAT and CDR2 as FQNNGV. The length of the CDR3 is 13 residues. The full variable domain, its missing parts supplied by reference TRBV11-2 and TRBJ1-6, is EAGVAQSPRYKIIEKRQSVAFWCNPISGHATLYWYQQILGQGPKLLIQFQNNGVVDDSQLPKDRFSAERLKGVDSTLKIQPAKLEDSAVYLCASSLEEVGRLHFGNGTRLTVT.

This clone appeared once. V is TRBV9 and J is TRBJ2-1, with D hard to call. There are 13 residues in the CDR3. The V gene lost 4 bases and the J gene lost 9 bases, with 14 bases spanning the gap. Germline-derived CDR1 and CDR2 are SGDLS and YYNGEE. CDR3 coding DNA: TGTGCCAGCAGCCACCGTCAAGAGTTTGAGCAGTTCTTC. This encodes CASSHRQEFEQFF.

V and J are TRBV14 and TRBJ1-4; D gene ambiguous. Deletions cut 11 bases from V and 8 bases from J, with 12 bases between. The germline gives CDR1 SGHDN, CDR2 FVKESK. This CDR3 comprises 11 residues. This chain's CDR3 is CARRGFEKLFF. CDR3 in DNA: TGTGCCCGTAGAGGGTTCGAAAAACTGTTTTTT.

The J gene is TRBJ2-3, the V gene TRBV14, with 8 bases lining up with TRBD2. The CDR3 sequence is 15 residues long. Germline loops: CDR1 SGHDN, CDR2 FVKESK. The J segment lost 6 bases and the V segment lost 3 bases, leaving 8 bases of the junction unmatched. CDR3 sequence: CASSQLAGAGDTQYF. The CDR3 DNA reads TGTGCCAGCAGCCAGCTAGCGGGCGCCGGGGATACGCAGTATTTT.

The chain employs TRBV9 and TRBJ2-1; TRBD1 agrees at 7 bases. The CDR3 consists of 13 residues. CDR1 and CDR2 from the germline V gene are SGDLS and YYNGEE. V was pared by 5 bases and J by 5 bases, with 4 bases of the junction left unmatched. The DNA for the CDR3 is TGTGCCAGCAGAGGGGGCTTTGACAATGAGCAGTTCTTC. Amino acids: CASRGGFDNEQFF.

This chain connects TRBV7-3 to TRBJ2-3; D call uncertain. The V gene's germline CDR1 is SGHTA and CDR2 FQGTGA. V was cut by 3 bases and J by 0 bases, with 7 bases left in between. The CDR3 sequence is 14 residues long. This CDR3 reads CASSFYSSTDTQYF. The DNA for the CDR3 is TGTGCCAGCAGCTTCTACTCTAGCACAGATACGCAGTATTTT.

The rearrangement uses TRBV29-1 and TRBJ2-1; TRBD1 agrees at 12 bases. This CDR3 is 14 amino acids long. CDR1 is SQVTM, CDR2 ANQGSEA, per germline. V shed 6 bases and J 4 bases; nucleotides not matched to a gene: 4. CDR3: CSVGTGGLYNEQFF. CDR3 in DNA: TGCAGCGTCGGGACAGGGGGCTTGTACAATGAGCAGTTCTTC.

The rearrangement uses TRBV5-5 and TRBJ2-1; D gene uncertain. In germline, CDR1 is SGHKS, CDR2 YYEKEE (reference sequence). V was shortened by 2 bases and J by 5 bases, with 8 bases between the two germline ends. The CDR3 is 13 amino acids. The CDR3 is CASSFTLDNEQFF. For the CDR3, the DNA is TGTGCCAGCAGCTTCACTCTGGACAATGAGCAGTTCTTC.

The chain couples TRBV30 to TRBJ2-2; D might be TRBD1 (6 bases). The CDR3 is 12 residues long. V was trimmed by 8 bases and J by 6 bases, leaving 13 bases between them. The germline V gene encodes CDR1 GTSNPN and CDR2 SVGIG (reference sequence). CDR3 DNA: TGTGCCCATACAGGGCAAGCCGGGGAGCTGTTTTTT. It specifies CAHTGQAGELFF.

In DNA, the CDR3 is TGTGCCAGCAGCCCGACAGGGGGCCAAGAGACCCAGTACTTC. As protein: CASSPTGGQETQYF. This sequence joins TRBV11-2 and TRBJ2-5; the match to TRBD1 covers 9 bases. The ends lost 5 bases at V and 1 base at J; junction bases unmatched: 2. The germline V gene encodes CDR1 SGHAT and CDR2 FQNNGV. CDR3 size: 14 residues.

This clone was seen a single time. V gene TRBV4-1 combines with J gene TRBJ1-2; D is perhaps TRBD1 (6 bases). This CDR3 has 14 residues. Germline CDR1 and CDR2: MGHRA and YSYEKL. The V and J ends lost 3 bases and 3 bases respectively, with 11 bases between them. CDR3 bases: TGCGCCAGCAGCCACGAACAGGGTGACTATGGCTACACCTTC. Amino acid sequence: CASSHEQGDYGYTF.

The gene calls are TRBV6-1 and TRBJ2-7; D possibly corresponds to TRBD2 (5 bases). The germline V gene encodes CDR1 MNHNS and CDR2 SASEGT. Trimming removed 0 bases from V and 0 bases from J, with 12 bases in between. This CDR3 comprises 16 residues. CDR3 amino acids: CASSEAGGSGSYEQYF. The CDR3 DNA follows: TGTGCCAGCAGTGAAGCTGGCGGGTCGGGCTCCTACGAGCAGTACTTC.

The rearrangement uses TRBV6-1 and TRBJ1-1; D is ambiguous. There are 13 residues in the CDR3. V dropped 7 bases and J dropped 3 bases, with 12 bases sitting between them. Germline-derived CDR1 and CDR2 are MNHNS and SASEGT. The CDR3 region has the DNA TGTGCCAGCACCTCCGTGGGCCACACTGAAGCTTTCTTT. Translating gives CASTSVGHTEAFF.

The rearrangement links TRBV6-5 to TRBJ2-1; 10 nucleotides align to TRBD1. The CDR3 spans 14 residues. Germline V CDR1 and CDR2: MNHEY, SVGAGI. V shed 1 base, J shed 7 bases, and the junction held 1 base outside the gene matches. The CDR3 region has the DNA TGTGCCAGCAGTTACTGGGGACAGGGGAATGAGCAGTTCTTC. This encodes CASSYWGQGNEQFF.

The DNA for the CDR3 is TGTGCCAGCAGCCCGGGGGAGGGGTTGCCCCAGCATTTT. Protein sequence: CASSPGEGLPQHF. The chain joins TRBV7-9 to TRBJ1-5, with a tentative D call TRBD1 (5 bases). The germline V gene has CDR1 SEHNR and CDR2 FQNEAQ (reference sequence). The length of the CDR3 is 13 residues. V dropped 5 bases and J dropped 9 bases, with 14 bases sitting between them.

V and J are TRBV6-5 and TRBJ2-7, with 9 bases fitting TRBD2. Germline CDR1 reads MNHEY; CDR2 reads SVGAGI. V gave up 3 bases and J gave up 0 bases; unmatched junction bases: 3. The CDR3 sequence is 15 residues long. Here the CDR3 reads CASSYSSGGSYEQYF. The CDR3, as DNA: TGTGCCAGCAGTTATAGTAGCGGGGGCTCCTACGAGCAGTACTTC.

The rearrangement uses TRBV15 and TRBJ2-7; weak D call: TRBD1 (6 bases). The CDR3 is 15 amino acids. Germline V gene sequence: CDR1 LNHNV, CDR2 YYDKDF (reference sequence). Trimming removed 5 bases at V and 5 bases at J, with 19 bases between. This chain's CDR3 is CATSHPLQGRDEQYF. CDR3 DNA: TGTGCCACCAGCCACCCCCTACAGGGTAGGGACGAGCAGTACTTC.

This chain connects TRBV6-4 to TRBJ1-6; a weak D match, TRBD1 (5 bases). Looked up from germline, CDR1 is MRHNA and CDR2 is SNTAGT. This CDR3 is 13 amino acids long. V gave up 6 bases and J gave up 6 bases, with 9 bases separating them. CDR3 amino acids: CASSREANSPLHF. The CDR3 nucleotides are TGTGCCAGCAGCAGGGAGGCTAATTCACCCCTCCACTTT.

The chain links TRBV4-1 to TRBJ1-2; no clear D. This CDR3 has 15 residues. Between the trimmed V and J ends, which lost 1 base and 0 bases, there was a span of 9 bases. Looked up from germline, CDR1 is MGHRA and CDR2 is YSYEKL. The CDR3 bases are TGCGCCAGCAGCCAAGGTGAGAGTGCTAACTATGGCTACACCTTC. This sequence encodes CASSQGESANYGYTF.

The rearrangement links TRBV19 to TRBJ2-2, with no clear D. The germline V and J ends were trimmed by 10 bases and 6 bases, with 15 bases remaining between them. The germline CDR1 and CDR2 sequences are LNHDA and SQIVND (reference sequence). CDR3 size: 13 residues. CDR3: CATAVNRPGELFF. The CDR3, as DNA: TGTGCCACCGCGGTTAATCGCCCCGGGGAGCTGTTTTTT.

J is TRBJ2-7 and V is TRBV7-3; 11 positions agree with TRBD2. Trimming took 5 bases from V and 6 from J; bases not matched to a gene: 15. Germline V gene sequence: CDR1 SGHTA, CDR2 FQGTGA. The CDR3 is 17 residues long. The CDR3 coding sequence is TGTGCCAGCAGCCCTAACGGACTAGCGGGCGAACGGGGCGAGCAGTACTTC. Amino acid sequence: CASSPNGLAGERGEQYF.

The chain has TRBV9 and TRBJ2-7; TRBD2 matches at 7 bases. The CDR3 contains 14 residues. Germline V gene sequence: CDR1 SGDLS, CDR2 YYNGEE. V was pared by 0 bases and J by 6 bases, with 6 bases of the junction left unmatched. The CDR3 loop reads CASSVVSGVGEQYF. The CDR3 DNA is TGTGCCAGCAGCGTAGTAAGCGGGGTTGGCGAGCAGTACTTC.

V is TRBV6-5 and J is TRBJ2-3, with D maybe TRBD1 (6 bases). The CDR3 length is 13 residues. The germline V gene has CDR1 MNHEY and CDR2 SVGAGI. Trimming shortened V by 7 bases and J by 6 bases, and 14 bases separated the two germline ends. The CDR3 sequence is CASTTIRGDTQYF. Written as DNA, the CDR3 is TGTGCCAGCACCACTATCAGGGGTGATACGCAGTATTTT.